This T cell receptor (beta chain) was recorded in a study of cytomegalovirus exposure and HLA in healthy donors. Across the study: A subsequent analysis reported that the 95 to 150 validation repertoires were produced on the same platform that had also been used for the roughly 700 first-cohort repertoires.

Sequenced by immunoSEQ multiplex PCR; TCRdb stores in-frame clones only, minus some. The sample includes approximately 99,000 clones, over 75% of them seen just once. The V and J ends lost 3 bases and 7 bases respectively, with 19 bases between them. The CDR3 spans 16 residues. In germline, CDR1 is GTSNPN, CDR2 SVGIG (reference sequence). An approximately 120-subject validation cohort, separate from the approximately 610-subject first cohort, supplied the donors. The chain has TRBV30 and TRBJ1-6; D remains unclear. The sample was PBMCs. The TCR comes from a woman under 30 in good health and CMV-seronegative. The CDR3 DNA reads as TGTGCCTGGAGACCTTTCTATGGGGAGGTAAATTCACCCCTCCACTTT. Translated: CAWRPFYGEVNSPLHF.